This TCR beta chain stems from a study of radiotherapy plus CTLA-4 blockade in lung cancer (dated by TCRdb to about 2018). In the study overall: Objective responses were observed in 18% of enrolled patients, and disease control was achieved in roughly 29%. What the authors observed across the whole study: Increased serum interferon-beta after radiation, together with early dynamic changes in blood T cell clones, were reported to be the strongest predictors of response. TCR clones derived from tumors expanded in peripheral blood after treatment with radiotherapy and ipilimumab.

About this clone itself: Its binding antigen is unknown. Qualities for individual bases were not recorded, and no much larger clone is one base off.

Focal radiation therapy combined with CTLA-4 blockade (ipilimumab) was tested in patients with chemo-refractory metastatic non-small-cell lung cancer. The method was the immunoSEQ multiplex PCR assay. TCRdb stores this immuneACCESS table with in-frame sequences only. Part of the clones is absent; in the studies checked, under half of the shortfall reflects unresolved V genes, and no reason is known for the rest. This sample gives around 50,000 clones in total; 65% to 90% of them show up just once. Over 15% of the sample comes from the top ten. The sequenced sample was peripheral blood, obtained from a patient treated with radiotherapy plus ipilimumab. The sequence derives from a human donor with non-small cell lung cancer that progressed on radiotherapy plus ipilimumab. Some clones in this sample may be carry-over from other donors' samples.

CDR3 region: CASGPPAGRYNEQFF. Here is the DNA: TGTGCTAGTGGACCCCCTGCAGGGCGCTACAATGAGCAGTTCTTC. The receptor chain draws on TRBV12-5 and TRBJ2-1, and TRBD1 may be the D gene, going by 5 matching bases. V is reduced by 6 bases and J by 3 bases, leaving a spacing of 15 bases between them. CDR1 LGHNT and CDR2 FRNRAP are derived from the germline V gene. The CDR3, from cysteine to phenylalanine, totals 15 residues. The sequence is cut down to CDR3 DNA, 45 bases in frame from base 1.